This T cell receptor (beta chain) is from a study of identical twins. Study-level points and caveats: Models, which agreed with sharing between unrelated individuals, nonetheless underestimated the out-of-frame TCR alpha sharing seen in monozygotic twins. The study found weaker excess twin sharing in beta out-of-frame sequences.

It was template switching that added a universal primer site, and there were unique molecular identifiers on the cDNA. TCRdb fed the 5' RACE reads into MiXCR, producing one record per CDR3 protein. The sample has approximately 600,000 distinct CDR3 sequences; 7.1% are singletons. Turning to this clonotype: The antigen remains unidentified.

Germline-derived CDR1 and CDR2 are LGHDT and YNNKEL (reference sequence). The CDR3 sequence is 19 residues long. V was cut by 2 bases and J by 8 bases, with 28 bases left in between. These same data were also listed under a study on yellow fever vaccine responses in identical twins.

The origin of this receptor is a woman between 18 and 29 years old in good health. V and J are TRBV3-1 and TRBJ2-1; D assignment may be TRBD1 or TRBD2 (5 bases each). The sample was PBMCs. The CDR3: CASSQQVHFTGPIWDEQFF. For the CDR3, the DNA is TGTGCCAGCAGCCAACAGGTCCATTTTACGGGGCCGATCTGGGATGAGCAGTTCTTC.